Listed here is a single TCR beta chain. Antigen unknown. The table came from immunoSEQ multiplex PCR; TCRdb's copy has only in-frame clones and leaves some out. The data hold about 1.5 million clones, with over 95% observed a single time. The sample is drawn from a study of shared clonotypes between healthy human individuals. Turning to the study itself: Aged between 18 and 49, the donors were a couple of women and three men.

Study-wide points: Investigators collected only blood, and repertoires in tissues likely differ. Memory subsets generally showed lower estimated richness than naive subsets. There were few donors, and this limited the genetic and exposure-history diversity represented.

The germline V gene encodes CDR1 SGHRS and CDR2 YFSETQ. This CDR3 has 15 residues. With 0 bases clipped from V and 7 bases from J, the junction kept 8 bases outside the gene matches. This rearrangement joins TRBV5-1 to TRBJ2-7, with 9 bases aligning to TRBD2. The TCR originated in a man younger than 40 in good health. The sequenced sample was naive CD4+ T cells sorted from blood. Sample subset: CD45RA+ positively selected. The DNA for the CDR3 is TGCGCCAGCAGCTTGGAAGTAGCGGGAGCCGGAGAGCAGTACTTC. Amino acids: CASSLEVAGAGEQYF.